The 29 T cell receptor delta chains given below trace back to one sample, sequenced in a study of γδ T cells in repeated Plasmodium falciparum infection. Flow sorting of PBMC yielded separate Vgamma9/Vdelta2+ and Vdelta2-negative gammadelta T cell populations for bulk repertoire analysis. TCRdb re-called the multiplex PCR reads using CATT. This sample yields 85,000 to 90,000 delta-chain clones, of which 1.4% to 1.5% are seen a single time; 8.5% to 10% belongs to the top ten. Sequencing was performed on gamma-delta T cells from blood. The origin of the receptors is a pool of human donors (malaria-infected and uninfected, not separated).

About this clone itself: At one boundary the junction diverges from the germline segment, which might be a read error. This sequence joins TRDV1 and TRDJ2; 7 bases line up with TRDD3. The J gene comes from matching the DNA to germline here; TCRdb lacks it. The CDR3 has 22 residues. Germline V gene data show CDR1 as TSWWSYY and CDR2 as QGS. CDR3 sequence: CALGGSFPDPWGPPSLTAQLFF. The CDR3, as DNA: TGTGCCCTTGGGGGGTCTTTTCCAGACCCCTGGGGGCCTCCTTCTTTGACAGCACAACTCTTCTTT.

This clone appeared many times. TCRdb's listed protein matches a much larger clone and diverges from this DNA's translation at residue 5, likely through a read error; the protein shown comes from the DNA. The chain links TRDV2 to TRDJ1, with 13 bases matching TRDD3. TCRdb lists no J gene, so it was determined here by aligning the DNA to germline. Germline trimming cut 3 bases from V and 0 bases from J; bases unmatched to any gene: 12. The length of the CDR3 is 19 residues. Germline V gene lookup returns CDR1 GEAIGNYY and CDR2 EKD. The CDR3 protein is CACDGLLGDTPAYTDKLIF. The CDR3 nucleotides read TGTGCCTGTGACGGTTTACTGGGGGATACGCCCGCGTACACCGATAAACTCATCTTT.

This clone was observed many times. TCRdb's protein for this DNA is that of a much larger clone and differs from the translation at residue 14, likely a read error; the protein shown is the DNA translation. A V gene of TRDV1 was called, but no J gene was assigned; TRDD3 is the table's D call, not checked against the DNA. Germline V lookup: CDR1 TSWWSYY, CDR2 QGS. The CDR3 totals 16 residues. CDR3 in amino acids: CALGELGHRGSDKPIF. Written as DNA, the CDR3 is TGTGCTCTTGGGGAACTAGGACACCGGGGGAGCGATAAACCCATCTTT.

This clone was detected only a few times. TCRdb attributes to this sequence the protein of a much larger clone, which differs from the DNA translation at residue 6; a read error is likely, and the protein displayed is translated from the DNA. This chain links TRDV2 with TRDJ3; 11 positions match TRDD3. The J gene, not given by TCRdb, was assigned here from a germline match of the nucleotide sequence. The CDR3 length is 21 residues. V lost 0 bases to trimming and J lost 2 bases; unmatched junction nucleotides: 11. CDR1 and CDR2 from the germline V gene are GEAIGNYY and EKD. In DNA form, the CDR3 reads TGTGCCTGTGACACCTGGCGCACTGGGGGATATGGCGCCTGGGACACCCGACAGATGTTTTTC. Translating gives CACDTWRTGGYGAWDTRQMFF.

Concerning this clone itself: The TCRdb protein, from a much larger clone, departs from this DNA's translation at residue 7, likely by read error; the protein shown derives from the DNA. The CDR3 DNA sequence: TGTGCTCTTGGGGGGCGAATGCCCGGCCTTCTCCTGGCAAACTGGGGTAGGACGTACACCGATAAACTCATCTTT. The encoded protein is CALGGRMPGLLLANWGRTYTDKLIF. The rearrangement joins TRDV1 to TRDJ1, with TRDD3 matching over 7 bases. Matching the DNA to germline supplied the J gene, which TCRdb does not give. This CDR3 comprises 25 residues. J was trimmed by 0 bases and V by 4 bases; bases with no gene match: 35. Per germline, CDR1 TSWWSYY and CDR2 QGS.

Turning to this clone: It is likely a read error: a sequence one base away is far more abundant. The sample carries other DNA sequences with the same CDR3. The chain is built from TRDV1 and TRDJ1; 7 positions agree with TRDD3. TCRdb carries no J gene annotation; the J gene was assigned here by matching the DNA with germline. Germline values: CDR1 TSWWSYY, CDR2 QGS. The CDR3 spans 15 residues. CDR3 nucleotide sequence: TGTGCTCTTGGGGAAGTAGAGGGATACACCGACAAACTCATCTTT. This translates into CALGEVEGYTDKLIF.

This clone has a count of ten or more. TCRdb assigns this DNA the protein of a much larger clone, which departs from its translation at residue 4; this likely reflects a read error, and the protein shown comes from translating the DNA. This same CDR3 is encoded by further DNA sequences in the sample. The V gene is TRDV2, the J gene TRDJ1, with D unresolved. The CDR3 contains 16 residues. Germline V gives CDR1 GEAIGNYY, CDR2 EKD. CDR3 sequence reads: CACGTLVGPHTDKLIF. In nucleotides, the CDR3 is TGTGCCTGTGGCACCTTGGTTGGCCCTCACACCGATAAACTCATCTTT.

This clone has at least ten counts. The chain joins TRDV1 to TRDJ1; TRDD3 agrees at 7 bases. Germline CDR1 is TSWWSYY and CDR2 is QGS. V gave up 3 bases and J gave up 4 bases; unmatched junction bases: 17. The CDR3 extends over 18 amino acids. The CDR3 loop is CALGEVFPQAWGFDKLIF. CDR3 DNA: TGTGCTCTTGGGGAGGTGTTTCCTCAAGCCTGGGGGTTCGATAAACTCATCTTT.

There are many counts of this clone. The V gene is TRDV2, the J gene TRDJ2; 10 bases match TRDD3. The CDR3 runs 15 residues. CDR1 GEAIGNYY and CDR2 EKD come from the germline V gene. V dropped 5 bases and J dropped 5; count of bases not matched to a gene: 7. This CDR3 is CACAYLLGDTAQLFF. As DNA, the CDR3 is TGTGCCTGTGCCTATCTACTGGGGGATACAGCACAACTCTTCTTT.

Comment on this clone: The protein recorded in TCRdb matches a much larger clone and deviates from this DNA's translation at residues 14 and 23, suggesting a read error; the protein here is obtained by translating the DNA. The rearrangement links TRDV2 to TRDJ3; 12 nucleotides line up with TRDD3. The CDR3 sequence is 25 residues long. The germline CDR1 and CDR2 sequences are GEAIGNYY and EKD. For the CDR3, the DNA is TGTGCCTGTGACAGGGTTGCGTCCCCCACTGGGGGATACATGCGGGAATCCTGGGACACCCGACAGAAGTTTTTC. This translates into CACDRVASPTGGYMRESWDTRQKFF.

In this sample, this clone turned up a few times. The chain links TRAV38-2/DV8 to TRDJ1; 10 bases are a match to TRDD3. The J gene is absent in TCRdb and was assigned here via DNA matching to germline. This CDR3 contains 17 residues. Germline V CDR1 and CDR2: TSESDYY, QEAYKQQN. V dropped 7 bases and J dropped 0; count of bases not matched to a gene: 12. The CDR3 protein is CAYFSHHWGIYTDKLIF. The CDR3, as DNA: TGTGCTTATTTCTCCCACCACTGGGGGATTTACACCGATAAACTCATCTTT.

This clone has just a few counts. Since a far larger clone is one base different, this is likely a read error. Other DNA sequences in this sample translate to the same CDR3. The rearrangement joins TRDV1 to TRDJ1; D might be TRDD3 (6 bases). TCRdb does not report a J gene; here it was assigned by matching the DNA to germline references. This CDR3 region has 21 residues. Per germline, CDR1 TSWWSYY and CDR2 QGS. The V end lost 0 bases, the J end lost 0 bases, and 26 bases lay between the germline ends. Here the CDR3 reads CALGELGPYPLLGGYTDKLIF. The CDR3 bases are TGTGCTCTTGGGGAACTAGGGCCTTACCCTTTACTGGGTGGTTACACCGATAAACTCATCTTT.

This clone ranks as medium-sized (0.01 to 0.1%). Different DNA sequences within this sample yield the same CDR3. The chain employs TRDV1 and TRDJ1, with 13 bases aligning to TRDD3. This CDR3 has 18 amino acids. Trimming removed 1 base from V and 4 bases from J; junction bases left unmatched: 9. The germline V gene has CDR1 TSWWSYY and CDR2 QGS. The CDR3 loop is CALGEPYWGIRRGDKLIF. In nucleotides, the CDR3 is TGTGCTCTTGGGGAACCGTACTGGGGGATACGCCGGGGCGATAAACTCATCTTT.

With regard to this clone: The protein TCRdb lists belongs to a much larger clone and differs from this DNA's translation at residue 4, which points to a read error; the protein shown is made from the DNA. The V call is TRDV1, the J call TRDJ1, with TRDD3 identical over 13 bases. No J gene is reported in TCRdb; it was inferred here by comparing the DNA with germline. The CDR3 sequence is 19 residues long. The V gene's germline CDR1 is TSWWSYY and CDR2 QGS. The CDR3 DNA sequence: TGTGCTCTTGAGGAACGACAGGGCTTTACTGGGGGATACGTGGCCAAACTCATCTTT. Its translation: CALEERQGFTGGYVAKLIF.

This clone occurred many times. A read error is the likely source, as a far larger clone sits one nucleotide away. In the same sample, other DNA sequences code for this CDR3. The genes are TRDV2 and TRDJ1; 11 bases map to TRDD3. The V gene's germline CDR1 is GEAIGNYY and CDR2 EKD. This CDR3 comprises 19 residues. CDR3 sequence (DNA): TGCGCCTGTGACCCTATGCTTCTGGGGGATACCCCGTACACCGATAAACTCATCTTT. Protein product: CACDPMLLGDTPYTDKLIF.

The rearrangement uses TRDV2 and TRDJ1; TRDD3 aligns across 11 bases. In the absence of a J gene in TCRdb, the DNA was matched to germline to assign it here. Germline CDR1 and CDR2: GEAIGNYY and EKD. The CDR3 runs to 18 residues. The ends lost 3 bases at V and 0 bases at J; junction bases unmatched: 11. The CDR3 sequence: CACDGMGDTPAYTDKLIF. CDR3 bases: TGTGCCTGTGACGGGATGGGGGATACGCCCGCGTACACCGATAAACTCATCTTT.

This clone was recorded at least ten times. The listed TCRdb protein conflicts with the DNA translation at residue 10, and the protein shown is translated directly from the DNA. The chain links TRDV1 to TRDJ1; 7 nucleotides align to TRDD3. The CDR3 has 16 residues. Losses at the gene ends were 3 bases for V and 3 bases for J; bases not matched to a gene: 10. The germline CDR1 and CDR2 sequences are TSWWSYY and QGS. The CDR3 DNA sequence: TGTGCTCTTGGGGAGCTTAGGGGGGATGGTTCCGATAAACTCATCTTT. It is translated as CALGELRGDGSDKLIF.

This clone turned up a few times. A far larger clone is only one base removed, so a read error is likely. Different DNA sequences within this sample yield the same CDR3. The genes are TRDV3 and TRDJ1, with a possible D match to TRDD2 (7 bases). This CDR3 contains 19 residues. The germline CDR1 and CDR2 sequences are TVYSNPD and GDNSRS (reference sequence). The CDR3 region has the DNA TGTGCCTTCCCCCTTCCTTTTGCGGGGGAAACTCCTTACACCGACAAACTCATCTTT. Its protein is CAFPLPFAGETPYTDKLIF.

This clone was observed many times. The chain is built from TRDV1 and TRDJ1; 9 bases agree with TRDD3. CDR1 is TSWWSYY and CDR2 is QGS in the germline V gene. The trim removed 5 bases at V and 2 bases at J, leaving 21 bases unmatched. This CDR3 spans 20 amino acids. This CDR3 is CALGLQGPCTGDTGTDKLIF. The CDR3 nucleotides are TGTGCTCTTGGGCTCCAAGGGCCGTGTACTGGGGATACGGGGACCGATAAACTCATCTTT.

Details on this clone: The TCRdb record carries a much larger clone's protein, which differs from this DNA's translation at residue 11; a read error is the likely cause, and the protein listed here is the DNA translation. The CDR3 DNA sequence: TGTGCCTGTGACACCGTACTGTACTCCTCCCGGGACACCCGACAGATGTTTTTC. Translating it yields CACDTVLYSSRDTRQMFF. This chain joins TRDV2 and TRDJ3, with D unresolved. TCRdb leaves out the J gene; it was filled in here by matching the DNA to germline. CDR3 length equals 18 residues. CDR1 and CDR2 from the germline V gene are GEAIGNYY and EKD.

The chain is built from TRDV1 and TRDJ1; either TRDD2 or TRDD3 may fit D (6 bases each). The J gene, left out of TCRdb, was set here by checking the DNA against germline. The V and J ends lost 9 bases and 5 bases respectively, with 46 bases between them. The CDR3 totals 23 residues. Germline CDR1 reads TSWWSYY; CDR2 reads QGS. The CDR3 DNA sequence: TGTGCTCTGTCCGCGGGAAGTCCTCCTACGTTAGCTGGGGAATGGGTCAGGGCTGATAAACTCATCTTT. It translates to CALSAGSPPTLAGEWVRADKLIF.

Worth noting for this clone: A read error likely explains why the TCRdb protein, taken from a much larger clone, differs from this DNA's translation at residue 4; the protein shown is translated from the DNA. The chain is built from TRDV2 and TRDJ2, with D possibly TRDD3 on 6 matching bases. No J segment appears in TCRdb, so it was assigned here by matching the sequence to germline. The CDR3 runs 16 residues. CDR1 GEAIGNYY and CDR2 EKD come from the germline V gene. V shed 5 bases and J shed 0 bases, with 15 bases lying between them. CDR3 sequence reads: CACVTKGEALTAQLFF. In DNA, the CDR3 is TGTGCCTGTGTCACGAAGGGGGAAGCTTTGACAGCACAACTCTTCTTT.

This clone came up a few times. The protein given by TCRdb reflects a much larger clone and differs at residue 3 from this DNA's translation, likely from a read error; the protein shown is the DNA's translation. This chain links TRDV1 with TRDJ1; perhaps TRDD3 as D (10 bases). As TCRdb names no J gene, one was assigned here on the basis of a DNA match to germline. The CDR3 has 24 amino acids. Germline CDR1 TSWWSYY, CDR2 QGS. Here the CDR3 reads CAPGELSHPFLLELGDSSTDKLIF. In nucleotides, the CDR3 is TGTGCTCCTGGGGAACTATCCCACCCCTTCCTACTCGAACTGGGGGATTCAAGCACCGATAAACTCATCTTT.

This clone was seen repeatedly, ten times or more. TCRdb's protein for this DNA is that of a much larger clone and differs from the translation at residue 13, likely a read error; the protein shown is the DNA translation. V gene TRDV2 combines with J gene TRDJ1; 9 bases are a match to TRDD3. Because TCRdb records no J gene, it was assigned here through a match of the DNA to germline. The trim removed 0 bases at V and 2 bases at J, leaving 21 bases unmatched. Per the germline V gene, CDR1 is GEAIGNYY and CDR2 is EKD. The CDR3 is made up of 21 amino acids. CDR3 protein: CACDTVKASPGGCKETDKLIF. The CDR3 coding sequence is TGTGCCTGTGACACCGTGAAGGCTAGTCCTGGGGGATGCAAAGAAACCGATAAACTCATCTTT.

Concerning this clone itself: The protein held in TCRdb is that of a much larger clone and does not match this DNA's translation at residue 5, likely because of a read error; the protein shown is translated from the DNA. The chain carries TRDV2 and TRDJ1; tentative D call: TRDD3 (5 bases). The J gene, missing from TCRdb, was assigned here through DNA to germline matching. CDR1 and CDR2 from the germline V gene are GEAIGNYY and EKD. The germline V and J ends were trimmed by 3 bases and 2 bases, with 15 bases remaining between them. CDR3 length: 15 amino acids. The CDR3 is CACDRISRGTDKLIF. The CDR3 coding sequence is TGTGCCTGTGACCGAATTTCCCGGGGAACCGATAAACTCATCTTT.

The table lists this clone with a few counts. A far larger clone is a single base away, which makes a read error likely. Other DNA sequences in this sample translate to the same CDR3. The chain couples TRDV1 to TRDJ1; 8 bases line up with TRDD3. TCRdb leaves out the J gene; it was filled in here by matching the DNA to germline. The V gene's germline CDR1 is TSWWSYY and CDR2 QGS. The length of the CDR3 is 22 residues. With 6 bases clipped from V and 1 base from J, the junction kept 28 bases outside the gene matches. CDR3 region: CALGVNPPSDDQCGIRTDKLIF. The CDR3 nucleotides are TGTGCTCTTGGTGTAAACCCGCCTTCCGACGACCAATGCGGGATACGCACCGATAAACTCATCTTT.

This clone came up a few times. The protein recorded in TCRdb matches a much larger clone and deviates from this DNA's translation at residue 5, suggesting a read error; the protein here is obtained by translating the DNA. The V and J genes are TRDV2 and TRDJ1, with D maybe TRDD3 (5 bases). The J gene was missing in TCRdb and was found by matching the end of the DNA to germline. Per the germline V gene, CDR1 is GEAIGNYY and CDR2 is EKD. This CDR3 has 14 amino acids. V lost 3 bases and J 2 bases, leaving 12 bases between the germline ends. The CDR3 spells CACDAIRGTDKLIF. The CDR3 DNA is TGTGCCTGTGACGCCATCCGGGGGACCGATAAACTCATCTTT.

This clone was found many times. V and J are TRDV2 and TRDJ1, with TRDD3 identical over 9 bases. The J gene is not listed in TCRdb, so it was assigned here from a DNA match to germline. Germline CDR1 and CDR2: GEAIGNYY and EKD. J gave up 4 bases and V 3 bases, and 8 bases lay outside the gene matches. The CDR3 has 15 residues. The CDR3 DNA reads TGTGCCTGTGACCCCCTGGGGGATGGGGACGATAAACTCATCTTT. This translates into CACDPLGDGDDKLIF.

In the case of this clone: It is likely a read error: a sequence one base away is far more abundant. Other nucleotide sequences in the sample specify the same CDR3. This chain links TRDV1 with TRDJ1; 10 nucleotides match TRDD3. The J gene, left out of TCRdb, was set here by checking the DNA against germline. Germline CDR1 and CDR2: TSWWSYY and QGS. CDR3 length: 21 amino acids. The CDR3 coding sequence is TGTGCTCTCGGGGAACTCGGTCCTACAGAGCTACTGGGGGATTGGTGCGATAAACTCATCTTT. Its protein product is CALGELGPTELLGDWCDKLIF.